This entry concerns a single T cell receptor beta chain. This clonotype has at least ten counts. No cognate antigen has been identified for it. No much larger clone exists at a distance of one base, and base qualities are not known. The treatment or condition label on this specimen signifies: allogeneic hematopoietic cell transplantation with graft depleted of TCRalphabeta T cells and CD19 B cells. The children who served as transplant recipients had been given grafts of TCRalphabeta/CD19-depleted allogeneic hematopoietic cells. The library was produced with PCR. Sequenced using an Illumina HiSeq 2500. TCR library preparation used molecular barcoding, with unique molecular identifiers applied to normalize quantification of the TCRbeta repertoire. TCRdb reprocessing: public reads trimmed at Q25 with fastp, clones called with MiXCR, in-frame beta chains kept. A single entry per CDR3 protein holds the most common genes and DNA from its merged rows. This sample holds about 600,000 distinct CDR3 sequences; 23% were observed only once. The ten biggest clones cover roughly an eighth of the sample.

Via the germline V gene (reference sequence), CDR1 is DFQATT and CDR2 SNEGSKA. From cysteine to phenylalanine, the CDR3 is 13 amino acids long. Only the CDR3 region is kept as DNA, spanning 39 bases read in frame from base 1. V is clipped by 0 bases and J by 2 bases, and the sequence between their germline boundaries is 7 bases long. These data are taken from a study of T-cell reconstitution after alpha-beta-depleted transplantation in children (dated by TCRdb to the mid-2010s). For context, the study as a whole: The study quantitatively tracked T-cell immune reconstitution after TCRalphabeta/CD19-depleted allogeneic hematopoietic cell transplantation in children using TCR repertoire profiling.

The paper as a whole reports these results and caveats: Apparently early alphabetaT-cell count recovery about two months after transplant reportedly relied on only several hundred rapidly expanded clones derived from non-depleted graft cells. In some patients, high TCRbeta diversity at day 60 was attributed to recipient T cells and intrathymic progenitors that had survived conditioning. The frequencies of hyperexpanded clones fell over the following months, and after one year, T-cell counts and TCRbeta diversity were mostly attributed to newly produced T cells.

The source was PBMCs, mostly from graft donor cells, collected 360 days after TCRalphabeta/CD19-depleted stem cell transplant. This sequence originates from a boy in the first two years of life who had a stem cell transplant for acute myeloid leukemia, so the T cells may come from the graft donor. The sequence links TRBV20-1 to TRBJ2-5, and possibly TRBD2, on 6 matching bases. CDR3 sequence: CSAREEGQETQYF. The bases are TGCAGTGCTAGAGAGGAGGGGCAAGAGACCCAGTACTTC.